Reported below is one TCR beta chain. The antigen remains undetermined. The data stem from a study of CD8 T cells in ankylosing spondylitis. Regarding the study as a whole: Characteristic, it appeared, of ankylosing spondylitis blood was a TCR beta motif of roughly eight highly homologous variants. From matched ankylosing spondylitis synovial fluid, disease-linked clones were reportedly recovered at significantly enriched levels.

CDR1 and CDR2 (germline): KGHDR, SFDVKD. Trimming left V 4 bases short and J 4 bases short, with 12 bases between. CDR3 length equals 14 residues. With molecular barcodes, quantitative 5'-RACE was used to make the TCR beta libraries. One entry per CDR3 protein, called by TCRdb with MiXCR from the 5' RACE reads. The repertoire consists of roughly 450,000 distinct CDR3 sequences, with about 24% occurring once and the leading ten covering about 0.89%. The source is a male donor with ankylosing spondylitis. Material: blood, either unsorted or a sorted T cell fraction (not recorded which). V gene TRBV24-1 combines with J gene TRBJ2-5; weak D call: TRBD1 (5 bases). For the CDR3, the DNA is TGTGCCACCAGTGACCTCAGGGCAGGAGAGACCCAGTACTTC. Encoded protein: CATSDLRAGETQYF.